Reported below is one T cell receptor beta chain. This entry comes from a study of CD8+ T cells in alopecia areata. This CDR3 contains 15 residues. V shed 5 bases, J shed 5 bases, and the junction held 10 bases outside the gene matches. The germline V gene encodes CDR1 PRHDT and CDR2 FYEKMQ (reference sequence). Collected material from alopecia areata patients comprised lesional scalp punch biopsies and peripheral blood. The researchers isolated CD4+ and CD8+ T cells from PBMCs by sorting. RNA, once extracted, was reverse transcribed into cDNA for use as the sequencing template. Libraries were prepared by immunoSEQ multiplex PCR; TCRdb keeps only in-frame clonotypes and omits some of them. The table shows 100,000 to 150,000 clones, with 47% occurring only once.

The J gene is TRBJ2-3, the V gene TRBV13; 7 bases match TRBD1. The receptor comes from a human donor with alopecia areata. The sample taken for sequencing was NKG2D-low CD8+ T cells sorted from blood. CDR3 sequence reads: CASSPRAGGVDTQYF. DNA for the CDR3: TGTGCCAGCAGCCCCCGCGCAGGGGGTGTAGATACGCAGTATTTT.